What follows are 7 T cell receptor beta chains derived from one specimen sequenced in a study of neoadjuvant anti-PD-1 for oral cavity cancer. Clones were read by immunoSEQ multiplex PCR, and TCRdb kept only the in-frame ones, dropping some. Of more than 13,000 clones listed, 73% are singletons. Sample time point: after neoadjuvant nivolumab, at surgical resection. Source: PBMCs, taken after nivolumab (anti-PD-1) treatment. Every receptor here comes from a person between 40 and 79 years old with oral cavity squamous cell carcinoma.

The gene calls are TRBV5-6 and TRBJ2-7, with 8 bases fitting TRBD1. This CDR3 has 14 amino acids. Germline V CDR1 and CDR2: SGHDT, YYEEEE. The ends lost 2 bases at V and 5 bases at J; junction bases unmatched: 6. The CDR3 spells CASSLGQGRNEQYF. CDR3 bases: TGTGCCAGCAGCTTAGGACAGGGACGGAACGAGCAGTACTTC.

This clone was seen a few times. The V gene is TRBV7-8, the J gene TRBJ1-4, with 7 bases identical to TRBD1. The V gene's germline CDR1 is SGHVS and CDR2 FQNEAQ. The ends lost 5 bases at V and 4 bases at J; junction bases unmatched: 7. The CDR3 is made up of 15 amino acids. As DNA, the CDR3 is TGTGCCAGCAGCCCCCGACAGGGTTTTAATGAAAAACTGTTTTTT. This codes for CASSPRQGFNEKLFF. Filled out from reference TRBV7-8 and TRBJ1-4, the complete variable domain reads GAGVSQSPRYKVAKRGQDVALRCDPISGHVSLFWYQQALGQGPEFLTYFQNEAQLDKSGLPSDRFFAERPEGSVSTLKIQRTQQEDSAVYLCASSPRQGFNEKLFFGSGTQLSVL.

The rearrangement joins TRBV6-5 to TRBJ1-4; D gene unclear. The CDR3 loop spans 14 amino acids. Trimming removed 6 bases at V and 5 bases at J, with 13 bases between. In germline, CDR1 is MNHEY, CDR2 SVGAGI. The CDR3 reads CASSRAGNNEKLFF. For the CDR3, the DNA is TGTGCCAGCAGCCGAGCCGGGAACAATGAAAAACTGTTTTTT.

The chain has TRBV7-2 and TRBJ2-3, with D perhaps matching TRBD1 (8 bases). This CDR3 spans 15 amino acids. Germline CDR1 and CDR2: SGHTA and FQGNSA. Trimming pared 6 bases from V and 4 bases from J, leaving 17 bases between. The CDR3 bases are TGTGCCAGCAGTTCACAGGGGGGGAAGGCAGATACGCAGTATTTT. It is translated as CASSSQGGKADTQYF.

The sample holds a few counts of this clone. The chain is built from TRBV7-3 and TRBJ2-1; the D call may be TRBD1 or TRBD2 (6 bases each). Germline lookup yields CDR1 SGHTA and CDR2 FQGTGA. With 5 bases removed from V and 3 bases from J, the gap between germline ends came to 17 bases. This CDR3 has 16 amino acids. CDR3 loop: CASSPGARGHYNEQFF. CDR3 coding DNA: TGTGCCAGCAGCCCAGGGGCTCGGGGGCACTACAATGAGCAGTTCTTC.

There are a few counts of this clone. J is TRBJ1-5 and V is TRBV28; 8 nucleotides align to TRBD1. Germline V gives CDR1 MDHEN, CDR2 SYDVKM. This CDR3 contains 13 residues. J was trimmed by 4 bases and V by 6 bases; bases with no gene match: 2. CDR3 in amino acids: CASSRQGNQPQHF. As DNA, the CDR3 is TGTGCCAGCAGCCGACAGGGGAATCAGCCCCAGCATTTT.

V and J are TRBV6-5 and TRBJ2-7, with TRBD1 matching 11 bases. Germline loops: CDR1 MNHEY, CDR2 SVGAGI. This CDR3 is built from 14 residues. Trimming cost V 10 bases and J 3 bases; bases outside gene matches: 8. CDR3 residues: CATRKGTGGYEQYF. In DNA form, the CDR3 reads TGTGCCACCCGGAAAGGGACAGGGGGCTACGAGCAGTACTTC.